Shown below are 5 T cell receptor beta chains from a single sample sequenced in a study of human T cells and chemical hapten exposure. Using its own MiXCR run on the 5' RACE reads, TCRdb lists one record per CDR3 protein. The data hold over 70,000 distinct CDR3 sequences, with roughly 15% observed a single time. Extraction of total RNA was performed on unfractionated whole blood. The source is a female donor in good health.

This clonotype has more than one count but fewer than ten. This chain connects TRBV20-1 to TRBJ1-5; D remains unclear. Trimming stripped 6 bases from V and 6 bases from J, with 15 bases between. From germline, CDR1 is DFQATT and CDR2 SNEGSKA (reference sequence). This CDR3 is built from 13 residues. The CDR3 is CSAVDNLLQPQHF. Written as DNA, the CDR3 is TGCAGTGCCGTAGACAATCTACTTCAGCCCCAGCATTTT.

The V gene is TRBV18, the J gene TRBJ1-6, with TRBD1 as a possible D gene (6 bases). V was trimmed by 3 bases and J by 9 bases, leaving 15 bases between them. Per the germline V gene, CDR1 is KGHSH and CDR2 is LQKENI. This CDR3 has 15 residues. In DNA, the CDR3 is TGTGCCAGCTCACCGATGGGGACATACGGTTCACCCCTCCACTTT. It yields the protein CASSPMGTYGSPLHF.

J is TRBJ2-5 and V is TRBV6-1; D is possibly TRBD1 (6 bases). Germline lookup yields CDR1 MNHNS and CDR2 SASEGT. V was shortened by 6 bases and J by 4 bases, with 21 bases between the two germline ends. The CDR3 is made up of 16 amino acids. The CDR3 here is CASSVTGSPRGETQYF. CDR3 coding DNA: TGTGCCAGCAGCGTGACAGGTTCGCCACGGGGAGAGACCCAGTACTTC.

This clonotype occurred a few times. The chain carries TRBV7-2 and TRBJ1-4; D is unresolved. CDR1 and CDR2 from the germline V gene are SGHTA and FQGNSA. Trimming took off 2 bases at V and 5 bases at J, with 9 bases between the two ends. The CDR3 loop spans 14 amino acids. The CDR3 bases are TGTGCCAGCAGCTTATCCGGGTTAAATGAAAAACTGTTTTTT. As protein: CASSLSGLNEKLFF.

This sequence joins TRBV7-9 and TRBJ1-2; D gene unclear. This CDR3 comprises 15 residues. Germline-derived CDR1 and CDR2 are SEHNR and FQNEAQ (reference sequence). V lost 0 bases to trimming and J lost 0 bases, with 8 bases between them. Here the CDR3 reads CASSLAHSTNYGYTF. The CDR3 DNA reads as TGTGCCAGCAGCTTAGCACACAGCACTAACTATGGCTACACCTTC. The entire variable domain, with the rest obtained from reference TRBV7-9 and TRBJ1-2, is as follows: DTGVSQNPRHKITKRGQNVTFRCDPISEHNRLYWYRQTLGQGPEFLTYFQNEAQLEKSRLLSDRFSAERPKGSFSTLEIQRTEQGDSAMYLCASSLAHSTNYGYTFGSGTRLTVV.